This T cell receptor (beta chain) was captured in a study of vaccination and CD4 T cells after COVID-19. Study as a whole: Six male and four female convalescents took part, two of them Hispanic. A median of approximately 75 days (range 14 to 241) separated dose two from the taking of post-vaccine samples.

This clonotype is deemed medium-sized. The antigen remains unidentified. CDR3 length: 13 residues. V was trimmed by 1 base and J by 1 base, leaving 2 bases between them. Germline CDR1 reads SGHVS; CDR2 reads FNYEAQ. Treatment indicated: roughly ten-day PBMC culture with coronavirus spike peptide pools or control peptides (ViraFEST assay). Using peptide pools, antigen-specific T cells were expanded in ViraFEST before TCRs were sequenced. Positivity by PCR occurred from March to December 2020, a period that predated US Alpha, Beta and Delta variants. The Oncomine TCR Beta short-read assay sequenced DNA from cultured CD4+ T cells. MiXCR, run by TCRdb on the PCR reads, gives a single entry per CDR3 protein. The sample carries some 4,900 distinct CDR3 sequences, 25% recorded once.

This clonotype was obtained from a human donor who had recovered from COVID-19. This chain joins TRBV7-6 and TRBJ1-5; D uncertain. The source material was CD4+ T cells from blood, cultured in vitro, sampled after SARS-CoV-2 vaccination. In DNA, the CDR3 is TGTGCCAGCAGCTTAGACAGCAATCAGCCCCAGCATTTT. Its translation: CASSLDSNQPQHF.